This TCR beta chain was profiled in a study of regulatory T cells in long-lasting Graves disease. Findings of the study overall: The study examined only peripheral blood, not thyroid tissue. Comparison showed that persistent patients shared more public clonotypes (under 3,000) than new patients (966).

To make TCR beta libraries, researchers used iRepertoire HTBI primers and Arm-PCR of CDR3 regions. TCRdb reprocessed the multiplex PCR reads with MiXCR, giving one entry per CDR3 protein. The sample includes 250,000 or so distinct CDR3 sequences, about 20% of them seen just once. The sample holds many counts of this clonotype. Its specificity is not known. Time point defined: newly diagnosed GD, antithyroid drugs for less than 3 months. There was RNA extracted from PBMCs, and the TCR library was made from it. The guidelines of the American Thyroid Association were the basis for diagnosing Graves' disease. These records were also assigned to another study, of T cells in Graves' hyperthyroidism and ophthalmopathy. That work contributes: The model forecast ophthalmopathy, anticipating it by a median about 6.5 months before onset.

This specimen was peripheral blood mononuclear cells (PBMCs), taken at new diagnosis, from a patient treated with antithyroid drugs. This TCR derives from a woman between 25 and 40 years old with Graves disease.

CDR3 in DNA: TGCGCCAGCAGCCAAGATCGGCAGAGTAATGAAAAACTGTTTTTT. Amino acid sequence: CASSQDRQSNEKLFF. The chain employs TRBV4-1 and TRBJ1-4; D call uncertain. V was pared by 0 bases and J by 4 bases, with 9 bases between. In germline, CDR1 is MGHRA, CDR2 YSYEKL. The CDR3 runs 15 residues.